The 8 T cell receptor beta chains below come from one sample, sequenced in a study of cytomegalovirus exposure and HLA in healthy donors listed by TCRdb under 2017. Libraries were made using the immunoSEQ multiplex PCR assay. The multiplex PCR relied on a mix of 60 forward primers for TCR Vbeta segments and 13 reverse primers for TCR Jbeta segments. This is the immuneACCESS table as TCRdb keeps it, with only in-frame sequences that have V and J called. A part of the clones is gone; compared with another copy, unresolved V genes explain less than half, and the rest is unexplained. Present in this sample are about 230,000 clones, around four fifths of which were seen just once. Roughly 0.45% of the sample is taken by the ten largest. Sample: PBMCs. The receptors originated from a boy aged 10-17 years in good health and CMV-seronegative.

The chain couples TRBV11-2 to TRBJ1-1; 8 positions agree with TRBD1. V lost 6 bases, J lost 3 bases, and 9 bases stayed unmatched. There are 15 residues in the CDR3. Germline V gene sequence: CDR1 SGHAT, CDR2 FQNNGV. CDR3 nucleotides: TGTGCCAGCAGACCCACCGGGACAGGACACACTGAAGCTTTCTTT. Its protein product is CASRPTGTGHTEAFF.

This clone was recorded a few times. This sequence joins TRBV5-4 and TRBJ1-2; a possible D gene is TRBD1 (6 bases). CDR3 length: 15 residues. Germline V gene lookup returns CDR1 SGHNT and CDR2 YYREEE (reference sequence). Deletions cut 4 bases from V and 2 bases from J, with 15 bases between. The CDR3 loop reads CASSQKRGGNYGYTF. The CDR3 DNA reads TGTGCCAGCAGCCAGAAGAGGGGGGGAAACTATGGCTACACCTTC.

The chain links TRBV2 to TRBJ2-5; D is uncertain. Matching the DNA end better, TRBJ2-7 makes the J call doubtful. CDR1 is SNHLY and CDR2 is FYNNEI in the germline V gene. The CDR3 extends over 14 amino acids. The chain's CDR3 is CAGRRVDTAYEQYF. The CDR3 DNA reads as TGTGCCGGCCGACGGGTTGATACGGCCTACGAGCAGTACTTC.

The chain joins TRBV6-1 to TRBJ2-3; D is uncertain. The CDR3 loop spans 14 amino acids. Germline V gives CDR1 MNHNS, CDR2 SASEGT. Trimming took off 5 bases at V and 1 base at J, with 10 bases between the two ends. The CDR3 is CASSLAVGTDTQYF. The CDR3, as DNA: TGTGCCAGCAGTTTGGCAGTGGGCACAGATACGCAGTATTTT.

This chain links TRBV6-5 with TRBJ1-1, with D tentatively TRBD1 (5 bases). Trimming took off 6 bases at V and 1 base at J, with 15 bases between the two ends. The CDR3 is 15 residues long. Germline CDR1 reads MNHEY; CDR2 reads SVGAGI. For the CDR3, the DNA is TGTGCCAGCAGAGGACAAGGTGGGGCGAACACTGAAGCTTTCTTT. This encodes CASRGQGGANTEAFF.

The chain is built from TRBV2 and TRBJ2-2, with D uncertain. The end of the DNA is better explained by TRBJ1-3, so the J call may be wrong. Looked up from germline, CDR1 is SNHLY and CDR2 is FYNNEI. The CDR3 consists of 15 residues. CDR3 in DNA: TGTGCCAGCGCCGTTATATCGAGGGCTGGAAACACCATATATTTT. Translated, it gives CASAVISRAGNTIYF.

In this sample, this clone turned up once. Germline and junction disagree at one end, which may indicate a read error. The V gene is TRBV9, the J gene TRBJ1-2; 8 bases map to TRBD1. CDR1 SGDLS and CDR2 YYNGEE come from the germline V gene. CDR3 length: 17 residues. The CDR3 protein is CAISVARENTGGYGYTF. CDR3 bases: TGTGCCATCAGCGTAGCTCGAGAAAACACAGGGGGCTATGGCTACACCTTC.

This clone has only a few counts. The chain has TRBV13 and TRBJ1-3, with D unresolved. Germline CDR1 is PRHDT and CDR2 is FYEKMQ (reference sequence). This CDR3 has 16 residues. Trimming removed 1 base from V and 4 bases from J, with 14 bases in between. The CDR3 loop is CASSLVGAMVGNTIYF. The CDR3 DNA reads as TGTGCCAGCAGCTTAGTTGGTGCGATGGTAGGAAACACCATATATTTT.